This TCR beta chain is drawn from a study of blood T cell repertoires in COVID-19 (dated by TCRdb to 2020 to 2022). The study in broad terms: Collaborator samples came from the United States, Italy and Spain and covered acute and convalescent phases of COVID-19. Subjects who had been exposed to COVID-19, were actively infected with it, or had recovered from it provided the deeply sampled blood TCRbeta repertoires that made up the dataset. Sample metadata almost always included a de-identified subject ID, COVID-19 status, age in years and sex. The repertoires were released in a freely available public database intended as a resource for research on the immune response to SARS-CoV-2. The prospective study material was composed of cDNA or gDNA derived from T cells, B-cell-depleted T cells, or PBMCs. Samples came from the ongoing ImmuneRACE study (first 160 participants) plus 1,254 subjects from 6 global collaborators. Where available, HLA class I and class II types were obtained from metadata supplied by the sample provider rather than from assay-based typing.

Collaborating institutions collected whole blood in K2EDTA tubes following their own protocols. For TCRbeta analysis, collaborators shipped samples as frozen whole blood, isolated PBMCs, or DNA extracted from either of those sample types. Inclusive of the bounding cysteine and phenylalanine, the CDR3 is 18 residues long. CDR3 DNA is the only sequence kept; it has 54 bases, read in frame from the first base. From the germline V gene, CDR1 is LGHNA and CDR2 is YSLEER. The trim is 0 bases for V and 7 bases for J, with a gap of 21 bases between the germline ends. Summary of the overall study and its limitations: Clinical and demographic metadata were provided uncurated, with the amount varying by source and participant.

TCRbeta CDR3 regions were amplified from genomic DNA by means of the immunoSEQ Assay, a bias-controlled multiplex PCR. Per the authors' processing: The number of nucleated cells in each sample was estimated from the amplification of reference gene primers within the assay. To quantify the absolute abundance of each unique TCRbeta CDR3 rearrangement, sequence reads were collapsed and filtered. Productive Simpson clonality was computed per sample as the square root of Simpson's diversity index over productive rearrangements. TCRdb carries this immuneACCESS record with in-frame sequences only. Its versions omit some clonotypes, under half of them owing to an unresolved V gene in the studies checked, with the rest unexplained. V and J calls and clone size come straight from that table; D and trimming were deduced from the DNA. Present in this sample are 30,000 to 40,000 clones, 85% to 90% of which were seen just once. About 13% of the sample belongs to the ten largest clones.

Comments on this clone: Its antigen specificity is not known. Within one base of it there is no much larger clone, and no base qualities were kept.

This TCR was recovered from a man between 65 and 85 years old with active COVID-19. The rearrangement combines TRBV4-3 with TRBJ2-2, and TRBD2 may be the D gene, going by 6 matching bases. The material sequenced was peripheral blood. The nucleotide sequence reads TGCGCCAGCAGCCAAGATTCGATAGCCGGGAGCAGGGTCGGGGAGCTGTTTTTT. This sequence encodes CASSQDSIAGSRVGELFF.